These 13 T cell receptor beta chains were all obtained from the same sample, sequenced in a study of T cells after yellow fever vaccination. TCRdb used MiXCR to reprocess the 5' RACE reads, holding one entry per CDR3 protein. The sample consists of approximately 550,000 distinct CDR3 sequences, less than 15% of them appearing once. The source was PBMCs, collected on the day of the yellow fever booster vaccination. The receptors stem from a man aged 25-45 years who received the YFV17D yellow fever vaccine.

This clonotype was recorded a few times. The chain recombines TRBV6-1 with TRBJ2-1; maybe TRBD1 (6 bases). There are 13 residues in the CDR3. Germline values: CDR1 MNHNS, CDR2 SASEGT. Trimming cost V 9 bases and J 5 bases, with 14 bases left between them. The CDR3 here is CASRRDTDNEQFF. The CDR3 coding sequence is TGTGCCAGTCGCCGGGACACTGACAATGAGCAGTTCTTC.

This clonotype was observed at least ten times. V gene TRBV12-3 or TRBV12-4 combines with J gene TRBJ2-3; D ambiguous. Trimming shortened V by 4 bases and J by 4 bases, and 3 bases separated the two germline ends. The CDR3 runs 11 residues. The CDR3 nucleotides are TGTGCCAGCAGTTCCTCAGATACGCAGTATTTT. Translated: CASSSSDTQYF.

V usage is TRBV12-5 and J usage is TRBJ2-3; no clear D gene. The germline gives CDR1 LGHNT, CDR2 FRNRAP. Trimming removed 6 bases from V and 5 bases from J, with 6 bases in between. This CDR3 has 11 amino acids. Here the CDR3 DNA reads TGTGCTAGTGGGAAGGTAGATACGCAGTATTTT. Translating it yields CASGKVDTQYF.

This rearrangement joins TRBV7-6 to TRBJ2-2; no clear D gene. CDR3 length: 13 residues. The germline CDR1 and CDR2 sequences are SGHVS and FNYEAQ. Trimming cost V 5 bases and J 6 bases, with 10 bases left between them. The CDR3 nucleotides are TGTGCCAGCAGCAGACCAGGTTCCGGGGAGCTGTTTTTT. Its translation: CASSRPGSGELFF.

This clonotype occurred a few times. The chain is built from TRBV3-1 and TRBJ2-4, with D perhaps TRBD2 (5 bases). CDR3 length: 15 amino acids. V shed 0 bases and J shed 6 bases, with 12 bases lying between them. Germline V gene sequence: CDR1 LGHDT, CDR2 YNNKEL (reference sequence). The DNA of the CDR3 is TGTGCCAGCAGCCAAGAAGCCGGGATTCGAAACATTCAGTACTTC. Its translation is CASSQEAGIRNIQYF. Using reference TRBV3-1 and TRBJ2-4 for the parts outside the CDR3, the full variable domain is DTAVSQTPKYLVTQMGNDKSIKCEQNLGHDTMYWYKQDSKKFLKIMFSYNNKELIINETVPNRFSPKSPDKAHLNLHINSLELGDSAVYFCASSQEAGIRNIQYFGAGTRLSVL.

The rearrangement links TRBV6-2 or TRBV6-3 to TRBJ2-6, with D hard to call. CDR3 size: 17 residues. Germline assignment: CDR1 MNHEY and CDR2 SVGEGT. The V gene lost 2 bases and the J gene lost 2 bases, with 13 bases spanning the gap. CDR3 in amino acids: CASSYGFRNAGANVLTF. The DNA of the CDR3 is TGTGCCAGCAGTTACGGCTTTCGGAACGCTGGGGCCAACGTCCTGACTTTC.

This clonotype was seen many times. At one of its ends the junction is not consistent with the germline gene, which may arise from a read error. This rearrangement joins TRBV6-2 or TRBV6-3 to TRBJ2-6; 7 positions agree with TRBD1. From germline, CDR1 is MNHEY and CDR2 SVGEGT. The CDR3 has 11 amino acids. The CDR3 here is CASSRTGRPIF. In nucleotides, the CDR3 is TGTGCCAGCAGCCGGACAGGAAGGCCCATTTTC.

J is TRBJ2-4 and V is TRBV28; D is unresolved. Germline V CDR1 and CDR2: MDHEN, SYDVKM. The CDR3 sequence is 14 residues long. Deletions cut 4 bases from V and 0 bases from J, with 7 bases between. CDR3 nucleotide sequence: TGTGCCAGCAGTTCAGGCCAAGCCAAAAACATTCAGTACTTC. Amino acid sequence: CASSSGQAKNIQYF.

The V and J genes are TRBV7-8 and TRBJ2-1, with TRBD2 matching over 7 bases. The CDR3 has 14 amino acids. The trim removed 10 bases at V and 3 bases at J, leaving 9 bases unmatched. Germline V CDR1 and CDR2: SGHVS, FQNEAQ. The CDR3 nucleotides are TGTGCCACACAACGGCTAGCGGACTACAATGAGCAGTTCTTC. Amino acid sequence: CATQRLADYNEQFF.

A few counts support this clonotype. The chain combines TRBV10-3 with TRBJ2-7; TRBD1 or TRBD2 may be the D gene (5 bases each). Trimming stripped 4 bases from V and 1 base from J, with 11 bases between. CDR1 is ENHRY and CDR2 is SYGVKD in the germline V gene. CDR3 length: 14 amino acids. CDR3 DNA sequence: TGTGCCATCAGTGCCCGGGACGGGTCCTACGAGCAGTACTTC. Translated: CAISARDGSYEQYF.

The chain is built from TRBV20-1 and TRBJ2-1; 11 bases line up with TRBD2. Germline CDR1 is DFQATT and CDR2 is SNEGSKA (reference sequence). J gave up 6 bases and V 4 bases, and 8 bases lay outside the gene matches. CDR3 length: 15 amino acids. DNA for the CDR3: TGCAGTGCTACCGAACTAGCGGGAGCCTCCAATGAGCAGTTCTTC. As protein: CSATELAGASNEQFF.

This clonotype has ten or more counts. The rearrangement uses TRBV5-6 and TRBJ1-1; perhaps TRBD1 as D (6 bases). Trimming removed 4 bases at V and 1 base at J, with 11 bases between. From germline, CDR1 is SGHDT and CDR2 YYEEEE. The CDR3 has 14 residues. The CDR3 DNA follows: TGTGCCAGCAGCCCCTACAGGGAGAACACTGAAGCTTTCTTT. It codes for CASSPYRENTEAFF.

The genes are TRBV20-1 and TRBJ1-5; possible D gene TRBD1, 6 bases. V gave up 0 bases and J gave up 0 bases, with 12 bases separating them. This CDR3 has 16 amino acids. Germline values: CDR1 DFQATT, CDR2 SNEGSKA (reference sequence). CDR3 sequence: CSARDGGSYSNQPQHF. Here the CDR3 DNA reads TGCAGTGCTAGAGATGGGGGCAGTTATAGCAATCAGCCCCAGCATTTT.